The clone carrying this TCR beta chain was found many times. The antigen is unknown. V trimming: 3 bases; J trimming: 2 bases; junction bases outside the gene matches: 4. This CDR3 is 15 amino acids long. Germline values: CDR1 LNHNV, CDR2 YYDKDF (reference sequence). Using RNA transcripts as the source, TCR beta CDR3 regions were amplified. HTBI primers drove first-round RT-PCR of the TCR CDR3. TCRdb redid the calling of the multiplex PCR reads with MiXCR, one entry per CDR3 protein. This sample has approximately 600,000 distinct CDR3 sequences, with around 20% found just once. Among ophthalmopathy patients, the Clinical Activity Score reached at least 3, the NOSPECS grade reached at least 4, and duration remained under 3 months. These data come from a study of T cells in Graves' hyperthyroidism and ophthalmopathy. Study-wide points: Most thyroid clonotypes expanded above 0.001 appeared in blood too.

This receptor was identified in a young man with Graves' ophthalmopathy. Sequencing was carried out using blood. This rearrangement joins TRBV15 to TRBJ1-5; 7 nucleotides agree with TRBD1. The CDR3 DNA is TGTGCCACCAGCAGGGATGGACAGGGCAATCAGCCCCAGCATTTT. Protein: CATSRDGQGNQPQHF.